This T cell receptor beta chain was captured by sequencing in a study of T cells in Graves' hyperthyroidism and ophthalmopathy. The CDR3 regions of TCR beta were amplified from RNA transcripts. In the first-round RT-PCR of the TCR CDR3, the HTBI primer set was used. TCRdb redid the calling of the multiplex PCR reads with MiXCR, one entry per CDR3 protein. Counted here are fewer than 850,000 distinct CDR3 sequences, roughly 17% occurring once; the ten biggest clones make up around 15%. V was clipped by 2 bases and J by 2 bases, with 16 bases between them. The CDR3 totals 17 residues. Germline values: CDR1 SGHTA, CDR2 FQGNSA. In its sample, this clonotype was seen many times.

The origin of this receptor is a man in his fifties with Graves' hyperthyroidism. Source material: blood. The chain is built from TRBV7-2 and TRBJ1-5; weak D call: TRBD1 (5 bases). This CDR3 reads CASSLSPTGAGNQPQHF. The CDR3 nucleotides are TGTGCCAGCAGCTTAAGTCCCACAGGCGCTGGCAATCAGCCCCAGCATTTT.